This TCR beta chain was obtained from a study of blood T cell repertoires in COVID-19. This clone was seen once. This table comes from immunoSEQ multiplex PCR, and its TCRdb copy is limited to in-frame clones, with some not included. The sample lists about 190,000 clones, less than 80% occurring once. Trimming cost V 4 bases and J 4 bases; bases outside gene matches: 7. Germline CDR1 reads SNHLY; CDR2 reads FYNNEI. The CDR3 has 14 residues. This chain connects TRBV2 to TRBJ2-7; 7 bases align to TRBD1. The origin of this receptor is a woman between 45 and 60 years old with acute or convalescent COVID-19. Sequences were obtained from peripheral blood. The CDR3 is CASSVGRGIYEQYF. CDR3 nucleotides: TGTGCCAGCAGTGTTGGCAGGGGGATTTACGAGCAGTACTTC.